This is a list of T cell receptor beta chains from one sample in a study of T-cell memory formation after mild COVID-19. From the 5' RACE reads, TCRdb called clonotypes with MiXCR, one entry per CDR3 protein. The sample records 280,000 or so distinct CDR3 sequences, approximately 8.4% being singletons. Source material: PBMCs or a T cell subset sorted from them (not recorded which). Every receptor here comes from a man between 18 and 29 years old who had mild COVID-19 (a few samples of this study predate the infection). Cell type and time point are not known. Both conserved end residues are part of each CDR3. The D gene is left open where the match is weak. Clone size is stated in some rows and not others, as once, few, many or a class when expanded.

size: NA
D: NA
J: TRBJ1-2
V: TRBV20-1
CDR3: CSARGILGGDSDTFYGYTF
DNA: TGCAGTGCTAGAGGAATACTAGGAGGGGATTCCGACACTTTCTATGGCTACACCTTC

size: many
D: TRBD2
J: TRBJ2-6
V: TRBV7-6
CDR3: CASSPWTSGASSGANVLTF
DNA: TGTGCCAGCAGCCCCTGGACTAGCGGGGCCTCCTCTGGGGCCAACGTCCTGACTTTC

size: few
D: NA
J: TRBJ1-5
V: TRBV12-3/TRBV12-4
CDR3: CASSFVGVNQPQHF
DNA: TGTGCCAGCAGTTTTGTGGGGGTCAATCAGCCCCAGCATTTT

size: NA
D: TRBD1
J: TRBJ2-1
V: TRBV20-1
CDR3: CSASPAGTGMNEQFF
DNA: TGCAGTGCTAGCCCGGCCGGGACAGGGATGAATGAGCAGTTCTTC

size: NA
D: NA
J: TRBJ1-1
V: TRBV12-3/TRBV12-4
CDR3: CASREGGGEAFF
DNA: TGTGCCAGCAGAGAGGGGGGTGGTGAAGCTTTCTTT

size: NA
D: NA
J: TRBJ2-3
V: TRBV12-3/TRBV12-4
CDR3: CASSPVRLGDTQYF
DNA: TGTGCCAGCAGCCCAGTTAGGCTCGGGGATACGCAGTATTTT

size: NA
D: TRBD1
J: TRBJ2-7
V: TRBV7-9
CDR3: CASSPIPGQGAYEQYF
DNA: TGTGCCAGCAGCCCGATTCCGGGACAGGGAGCCTACGAGCAGTACTTC

size: few
D: NA
J: TRBJ2-3
V: TRBV6-2/TRBV6-3
CDR3: CASSYRGTSTDTQYF
DNA: TGTGCCAGCAGTTACAGAGGCACTAGCACAGATACGCAGTATTTT

size: many
D: NA
J: TRBJ2-2
V: TRBV20-1
CDR3: CSARDARYTGELFF
DNA: TGCAGTGCTAGAGATGCTAGATACACCGGGGAGCTGTTTTTT

size: few
D: NA
J: TRBJ1-2
V: TRBV3-1
CDR3: CASSPTLGRVAGYTF
DNA: TGTGCCAGCAGCCCGACTTTAGGCAGGGTTGCCGGCTACACCTTC

size: NA
D: NA
J: TRBJ1-1
V: TRBV4-3
CDR3: CASSQGAGLNTEAFF
DNA: TGCGCCAGCAGCCAAGGAGCCGGATTGAACACTGAAGCTTTCTTT

size: many
D: NA
J: TRBJ2-3
V: TRBV20-1
CDR3: CSAMGGQESTDTQYF
DNA: TGCAGTGCTATGGGAGGACAGGAGAGCACAGATACGCAGTATTTT

size: NA
D: NA
J: TRBJ2-3
V: TRBV15
CDR3: CATSSGAGYRSTDTQYF
DNA: TGTGCCACCAGCAGCGGGGCAGGCTACCGTAGCACAGATACGCAGTATTTT

size: many
D: NA
J: TRBJ1-1
V: TRBV7-2
CDR3: CASSFRGGGTEAFF
DNA: TGTGCCAGCAGCTTTAGGGGAGGGGGCACTGAAGCTTTCTTT

size: few
D: NA
J: TRBJ1-2
V: TRBV7-2
CDR3: CASSGRVRGTYGYTF
DNA: TGTGCCAGCAGCGGTCGGGTCCGAGGGACCTATGGCTACACCTTC

size: NA
D: NA
J: TRBJ2-3
V: TRBV9
CDR3: CASSVGGGAIADTQYF
DNA: TGTGCCAGCAGCGTAGGAGGGGGGGCTATAGCAGATACGCAGTATTTT

size: few
D: TRBD1
J: TRBJ1-6
V: TRBV6-5
CDR3: CASSYLTGESPLHF
DNA: TGTGCCAGCAGTTATTTGACAGGGGAATCACCCCTCCACTTT

size: NA
D: TRBD1
J: TRBJ1-1
V: TRBV6-5
CDR3: CASSYGDRVQAFF
DNA: TGTGCCAGCAGTTACGGAGACAGGGTCCAAGCTTTCTTT

size: few
D: TRBD2
J: TRBJ2-1
V: TRBV10-3
CDR3: CAISTLSGGPYNEQFF
DNA: TGTGCCATCAGTACCCTTAGCGGGGGGCCGTACAATGAGCAGTTCTTC

size: few
D: TRBD1
J: TRBJ1-4
V: TRBV5-1
CDR3: CASSLESGGEKLFF
DNA: TGCGCCAGCAGCTTGGAATCAGGGGGTGAAAAACTGTTTTTT

size: many
D: TRBD1
J: TRBJ1-5
V: TRBV12-3/TRBV12-4
CDR3: CASSLGQGYSNQPQHF
DNA: TGTGCCAGCAGTTTGGGACAGGGATATAGCAATCAGCCCCAGCATTTT

size: few
D: TRBD1
J: TRBJ2-7
V: TRBV27
CDR3: CASSFGTGEYEQYF
DNA: TGTGCCAGCAGTTTCGGGACAGGAGAATACGAGCAGTACTTC

size: few
D: TRBD2
J: TRBJ2-1
V: TRBV27
CDR3: CASSLSASGANEQFF
DNA: TGTGCCAGCAGTTTATCGGCTAGCGGGGCCAATGAGCAGTTCTTC

size: few
D: TRBD1
J: TRBJ2-7
V: TRBV11-2
CDR3: CASSPGWTGGPYEQYF
DNA: TGTGCCAGCAGCCCCGGTTGGACAGGGGGCCCCTACGAGCAGTACTTC

size: many
D: NA
J: TRBJ1-1
V: TRBV27
CDR3: CASSSMGGFSYTEAFF
DNA: TGTGCCAGCAGTTCAATGGGTGGTTTCTCGTACACTGAAGCTTTCTTT

size: NA
D: NA
J: TRBJ2-5
V: TRBV25-1
CDR3: CASSEYGAGETQYF
DNA: TGTGCCAGCAGTGAATACGGGGCGGGGGAGACCCAGTACTTC

size: NA
D: NA
J: TRBJ1-1
V: TRBV9
CDR3: CASSVAAGGDTEAFF
DNA: TGTGCCAGCAGCGTAGCTGCGGGCGGGGACACTGAAGCTTTCTTT

size: NA
D: NA
J: TRBJ2-5
V: TRBV20-1
CDR3: CSARVQGNTETQYF
DNA: TGCAGTGCTAGAGTACAGGGAAATACAGAGACCCAGTACTTC

size: few
D: TRBD2
J: TRBJ2-5
V: TRBV7-6
CDR3: CASSPTPTSWSQETQYF
DNA: TGTGCCAGCAGCCCCACCCCGACTAGCTGGAGCCAAGAGACCCAGTACTTC

size: NA
D: NA
J: TRBJ2-3
V: TRBV12-3/TRBV12-4
CDR3: CASEEGPAGSTDTQYF
DNA: TGTGCCAGCGAGGAAGGGCCAGCGGGTAGCACAGATACGCAGTATTTT